One and the same sample provided the 25 T cell receptor beta chains below, sequenced in a study of graft-versus-host responses after intestinal transplantation. Libraries were prepared by immunoSEQ multiplex PCR; TCRdb keeps only in-frame clonotypes and omits some of them. The table lists more than 100,000 clones, roughly 91% of them singletons. Their recognized antigens are unknown. The sample here was unstimulated CD4+ T cells sorted from spleen or lymph node cells, taken before intestinal transplant. The receptors here all came from a human donor who received an intestinal transplant.

The chain has TRBV7-3 and TRBJ2-3, with 10 bases that match TRBD2. CDR1 is SGHTA, CDR2 FQGTGA, per germline. CDR3 size: 17 residues. V dropped 0 bases and J dropped 3; count of bases not matched to a gene: 6. CDR3: CASSLTKRTSGTDTQYF. For the CDR3, the DNA is TGTGCCAGCAGCTTAACGAAAAGGACTAGCGGAACAGATACGCAGTATTTT.

The chain has TRBV30 and TRBJ2-1; D remains unclear. Germline lookup yields CDR1 GTSNPN and CDR2 SVGIG (reference sequence). Between the trimmed V and J ends, which lost 2 bases and 2 bases, there was a span of 4 bases. This CDR3 contains 12 residues. The CDR3 reads CAWSPTYNEQFF. CDR3 coding DNA: TGTGCCTGGAGTCCCACCTACAATGAGCAGTTCTTC.

The chain employs TRBV5-6 and TRBJ2-1; D perhaps matches TRBD2 (6 bases). The CDR3 has 15 residues. Trimming pared 0 bases from V and 9 bases from J, leaving 16 bases between. Germline-derived CDR1 and CDR2 are SGHDT and YYEEEE. In DNA form, the CDR3 reads TGTGCCAGCAGCTTGGTTGTACTAGCCGTAGTTGAGCAGTTCTTC. The encoded protein is CASSLVVLAVVEQFF.

J is TRBJ1-1 and V is TRBV28; 7 nucleotides align to TRBD1. CDR1 is MDHEN and CDR2 is SYDVKM in the germline V gene. The CDR3 is 14 residues long. Losses at the gene ends were 6 bases for V and 5 bases for J; bases not matched to a gene: 9. CDR3 region: CASSRGGAETEAFF. The CDR3 coding sequence is TGTGCCAGCAGCCGAGGGGGCGCGGAGACTGAAGCTTTCTTT. The full variable domain, its missing parts supplied by reference TRBV28 and TRBJ1-1, is DVKVTQSSRYLVKRTGEKVFLECVQDMDHENMFWYRQDPGLGLRLIYFSYDVKMKEKGDIPEGYSVSREKKERFSLILESASTNQTSMYLCASSRGGAETEAFFGQGTRLTVV.

The J gene is TRBJ1-1, the V gene TRBV18, with no clear D. The CDR3 runs to 18 residues. Per the germline V gene, CDR1 is KGHSH and CDR2 is LQKENI. V was pared by 2 bases and J by 5 bases, with 24 bases between. The chain's CDR3 is CASSPIGKTDRVGTEAFF. CDR3 sequence (DNA): TGTGCCAGCTCACCAATTGGGAAAACAGATCGGGTGGGAACTGAAGCTTTCTTT.

This clone was counted once. The chain carries TRBV19 and TRBJ2-5; D is uncertain. Germline values: CDR1 LNHDA, CDR2 SQIVND (reference sequence). The germline V and J ends were trimmed by 5 bases and 5 bases, with 15 bases remaining between them. The CDR3 extends over 14 amino acids. CDR3 sequence: CASSSVGIRETQYF. The CDR3 nucleotides read TGTGCCAGTAGTTCTGTAGGGATCCGGGAGACCCAGTACTTC.

Of note for this clone: The junction differs from germline at one of its ends, possibly a read error. The rearrangement uses TRBV7-7 and TRBJ2-1; 13 bases agree with TRBD2. CDR3 size: 14 residues. Germline V gives CDR1 SSHAT, CDR2 FNYEAQ (reference sequence). CDR3 sequence (DNA): TGTGCTAGCAGCCTACTAGCGGGAGGGGATGAGCAGTTCTTC. Its translation is CASSLLAGGDEQFF.

This clone is a singleton in its sample. The V and J genes are TRBV28 and TRBJ2-1; 8 positions match TRBD2. V trimming: 5 bases; J trimming: 3 bases; junction bases outside the gene matches: 6. Germline V gives CDR1 MDHEN, CDR2 SYDVKM. The CDR3 is 15 amino acids. The CDR3 DNA reads TGTGCCAGCAGTCTTATAGCGGGAAACTACAATGAGCAGTTCTTC. As protein: CASSLIAGNYNEQFF.

This chain uses TRBV7-2 with TRBJ2-7; no clear D gene. With 5 bases removed from V and 1 base from J, the gap between germline ends came to 9 bases. Germline values: CDR1 SGHTA, CDR2 FQGNSA. The CDR3 has 13 amino acids. The CDR3 is CASSPTASYEQYF. The CDR3, as DNA: TGTGCCAGCAGCCCAACTGCATCCTACGAGCAGTACTTC.

This clone was observed a single time. CDR3 sequence: CASSGGRTSSYEQYF. CDR3 in DNA: TGTGCCAGCAGCGGGGGACGGACTAGTTCCTACGAGCAGTACTTC. V is TRBV2 and J is TRBJ2-7; the match to TRBD2 covers 7 bases. Looked up from germline, CDR1 is SNHLY and CDR2 is FYNNEI. The CDR3 consists of 15 residues. With 6 bases clipped from V and 1 base from J, the junction kept 9 bases outside the gene matches. Filled out from reference TRBV2 and TRBJ2-7, the complete variable domain reads EPEVTQTPSHQVTQMGQEVILRCVPISNHLYFYWYRQILGQKVEFLVSFYNNEISEKSEIFDDQFSVERPDGSNFTLKIRSTKLEDSAMYFCASSGGRTSSYEQYFGPGTRLTVT.

This clone was seen a single time. The rearrangement uses TRBV19 and TRBJ2-2; no firm D call. The V gene lost 1 base and the J gene lost 0 bases, with 9 bases spanning the gap. Germline V lookup: CDR1 LNHDA, CDR2 SQIVND (reference sequence). The CDR3 is 16 amino acids. The CDR3 coding sequence is TGTGCCAGTAGTATAGCTTCGGAGTCGAACACCGGGGAGCTGTTTTTT. Protein sequence: CASSIASESNTGELFF.

The chain joins TRBV6-5 to TRBJ1-2; D is ambiguous. This CDR3 spans 14 amino acids. CDR1 is MNHEY and CDR2 is SVGAGI in the germline V gene. The V and J ends lost 4 bases and 1 base respectively, with 10 bases between them. The CDR3 bases are TGTGCCAGCAGTTTTGGGAGTCATAACTATGGCTACACCTTC. It encodes CASSFGSHNYGYTF.

The chain couples TRBV30 to TRBJ2-6; D is unclear. The CDR3 runs to 12 residues. Germline values: CDR1 GTSNPN, CDR2 SVGIG (reference sequence). Deletions cut 8 bases from V and 5 bases from J, with 10 bases between. DNA for the CDR3: TGTGCCGGGCTTACAAGGGCCAACGTCCTGACTTTC. Translation gives CAGLTRANVLTF. The full variable domain, rest sourced from reference TRBV30 and TRBJ2-6, is SQTIHQWPATLVQPVGSPLSLECTVEGTSNPNLYWYRQAAGRGLQLLFYSVGIGQISSEVPQNLSASRPQDRQFILSSKKLLLSDSGFYLCAGLTRANVLTFGAGSRLTVL.

The V gene is TRBV9, the J gene TRBJ2-5, with D possibly matching TRBD2 (5 bases). CDR3 length equals 14 residues. Per the germline V gene, CDR1 is SGDLS and CDR2 is YYNGEE. The germline V and J ends were trimmed by 6 bases and 4 bases, with 16 bases remaining between them. The CDR3: CASTLKAEGETQYF. The DNA for the CDR3 is TGTGCCAGCACCCTTAAGGCCGAGGGAGAGACCCAGTACTTC.

V and J are TRBV6-6 and TRBJ1-2, with D possibly being TRBD1 (6 bases). The V end was cut by 4 bases, the J end by 8 bases, with 11 bases between. Per the germline V gene, CDR1 is MNHNY and CDR2 is SVGAGI (reference sequence). There are 12 residues in the CDR3. In nucleotides, the CDR3 is TGTGCCAGCAGTTGGGACATCGTCGGCTACACCTTC. This translates into CASSWDIVGYTF.

J is TRBJ2-5 and V is TRBV7-9; D is perhaps TRBD1 (7 bases). Germline lookup yields CDR1 SEHNR and CDR2 FQNEAQ (reference sequence). V was shortened by 5 bases and J by 1 base, with 11 bases between the two germline ends. The CDR3 has 14 amino acids. The CDR3 region is CASSPRGVQETQYF. CDR3 DNA: TGTGCCAGCAGCCCCAGGGGGGTCCAAGAGACCCAGTACTTC.

This sequence joins TRBV25-1 and TRBJ1-1; 11 bases are shared with TRBD1. After removal of 0 bases from V and 1 base from J, the junction contained 7 bases not matched to a gene. Germline CDR1 is MGHDK and CDR2 is SYGVNS. This CDR3 has 18 amino acids. CDR3 bases: TGTGCCAGCAGTGAATACGGGGGGGACAGGGGGGCGAACACTGAAGCTTTCTTT. This codes for CASSEYGGDRGANTEAFF.

V gene TRBV12-5 combines with J gene TRBJ1-5; TRBD1 matches at 10 bases. The ends lost 1 base at V and 5 bases at J; junction bases unmatched: 17. CDR1 and CDR2 (germline): LGHNT, FRNRAP. The CDR3 contains 20 residues. This CDR3 is CASGLGARSGTGVTDQPQHF. In nucleotides, the CDR3 is TGTGCTAGTGGTTTGGGAGCCCGTTCCGGGACAGGGGTGACGGATCAGCCCCAGCATTTT.

This chain links TRBV7-9 with TRBJ2-3; 13 bases align to TRBD2. Germline-derived CDR1 and CDR2 are SEHNR and FQNEAQ (reference sequence). The CDR3 runs to 16 residues. Trimming at V came to 0 bases and at J to 3 bases, leaving 0 bases not matched to a gene. Written as DNA, the CDR3 is TGTGCCAGCAGCTTAGCGACTAGCGGGAGGACAGATACGCAGTATTTT. Translating it yields CASSLATSGRTDTQYF.

The chain recombines TRBV19 with TRBJ2-1; 9 nucleotides align to TRBD2. Germline CDR1 reads LNHDA; CDR2 reads SQIVND (reference sequence). The J segment lost 3 bases and the V segment lost 5 bases, leaving 11 bases of the junction unmatched. The CDR3 covers 17 residues. The CDR3: CASSSRLAGVGYNEQFF. CDR3 nucleotides: TGTGCCAGTAGTTCACGCTTAGCGGGAGTGGGCTACAATGAGCAGTTCTTC.

V usage is TRBV5-1 and J usage is TRBJ1-1, with 10 positions matching TRBD1. From germline, CDR1 is SGHRS and CDR2 YFSETQ. The CDR3 extends over 15 amino acids. Trimming removed 4 bases from V and 1 base from J; junction bases left unmatched: 4. Here the CDR3 DNA reads TGCGCCAGCAGCGCACGACAGGGGGCGAACACTGAAGCTTTCTTT. Amino acid sequence: CASSARQGANTEAFF.

V gene TRBV7-9 combines with J gene TRBJ2-1; 9 bases are a match to TRBD2. CDR1 is SEHNR, CDR2 FQNEAQ, per germline (reference sequence). V shed 1 base and J 9 bases; nucleotides not matched to a gene: 7. This CDR3 is 15 amino acids long. This CDR3 is CASSLGAGGDPEQFF. CDR3 nucleotide sequence: TGTGCCAGCAGCTTAGGTGCGGGAGGGGACCCTGAGCAGTTCTTC. Using reference TRBV7-9 and TRBJ2-1 for the parts outside the CDR3, the full variable domain is DTGVSQNPRHKITKRGQNVTFRCDPISEHNRLYWYRQTLGQGPEFLTYFQNEAQLEKSRLLSDRFSAERPKGSFSTLEIQRTEQGDSAMYLCASSLGAGGDPEQFFGPGTRLTVL.

The chain recombines TRBV6-1 with TRBJ1-4, with D possibly TRBD1 on 5 matching bases. The V gene lost 5 bases and the J gene lost 7 bases, with 17 bases spanning the gap. The germline gives CDR1 MNHNS, CDR2 SASEGT. The CDR3 is 15 amino acids. The DNA for the CDR3 is TGTGCCAGCAGTACGAGGGCAGGGTCGGGTGAAAAACTGTTTTTT. This gives the protein CASSTRAGSGEKLFF.

The rearrangement uses TRBV27 and TRBJ1-4, with D maybe TRBD1 (5 bases). CDR3 length: 13 amino acids. Trimming stripped 2 bases from V and 17 bases from J, with 18 bases between. Germline loops: CDR1 MNHEY, CDR2 SMNVEV (reference sequence). The CDR3 bases are TGTGCCAGCAGTTTAACAACCGGGACGCCCGAATTTTTT. Translated, it gives CASSLTTGTPEFF.

This chain joins TRBV2 and TRBJ2-2; D not resolved. The CDR3 contains 15 residues. The V gene lost 6 bases and the J gene lost 4 bases, with 15 bases spanning the gap. Germline V CDR1 and CDR2: SNHLY, FYNNEI. CDR3 in amino acids: CASSELWAATGELFF. DNA for the CDR3: TGTGCCAGCAGCGAGCTCTGGGCAGCCACCGGGGAGCTGTTTTTT.